The clone carrying this T cell receptor beta chain was counted many times. The antigen is undetermined. The data derive from a study of spatial heterogeneity in lung cancer. Study in general: Alpha-chain detections were consistently fewer than beta-chain detections among the sequences.

The study's findings and limits: Resection saw ubiquitous expanded tumor TCRs appear in blood more than follow-up did.

As for time point: sample taken at primary tumor resection. Whole RNA obtained from tumor, nontumor lung or frozen PBMC underwent sequencing without sorting. The donors were 72 patients with non-small cell lung cancer that was early-stage and untreated. Every TCR cDNA molecule bore a unique molecular identifier. In TCRdb, the 5' RACE reads were re-called with MiXCR into one record per CDR3 protein. The sample includes around 30,000 distinct CDR3 sequences, approximately 8.1% of them seen just once. The receptor's source is a female donor with early-stage non-small cell lung cancer. This sample comprised PBMCs, obtained at surgery.

This CDR3 is CASSYRDRSSYEQYF. CDR3 nucleotide sequence: TGTGCCAGCAGTTATAGGGACAGGAGCTCCTACGAGCAGTACTTC. The chain employs TRBV27 and TRBJ2-7; 8 bases are a match to TRBD1. V was pared by 4 bases and J by 0 bases, with 5 bases of the junction left unmatched. CDR1 is MNHEY and CDR2 is SMNVEV in the germline V gene (reference sequence). The CDR3 spans 15 residues.